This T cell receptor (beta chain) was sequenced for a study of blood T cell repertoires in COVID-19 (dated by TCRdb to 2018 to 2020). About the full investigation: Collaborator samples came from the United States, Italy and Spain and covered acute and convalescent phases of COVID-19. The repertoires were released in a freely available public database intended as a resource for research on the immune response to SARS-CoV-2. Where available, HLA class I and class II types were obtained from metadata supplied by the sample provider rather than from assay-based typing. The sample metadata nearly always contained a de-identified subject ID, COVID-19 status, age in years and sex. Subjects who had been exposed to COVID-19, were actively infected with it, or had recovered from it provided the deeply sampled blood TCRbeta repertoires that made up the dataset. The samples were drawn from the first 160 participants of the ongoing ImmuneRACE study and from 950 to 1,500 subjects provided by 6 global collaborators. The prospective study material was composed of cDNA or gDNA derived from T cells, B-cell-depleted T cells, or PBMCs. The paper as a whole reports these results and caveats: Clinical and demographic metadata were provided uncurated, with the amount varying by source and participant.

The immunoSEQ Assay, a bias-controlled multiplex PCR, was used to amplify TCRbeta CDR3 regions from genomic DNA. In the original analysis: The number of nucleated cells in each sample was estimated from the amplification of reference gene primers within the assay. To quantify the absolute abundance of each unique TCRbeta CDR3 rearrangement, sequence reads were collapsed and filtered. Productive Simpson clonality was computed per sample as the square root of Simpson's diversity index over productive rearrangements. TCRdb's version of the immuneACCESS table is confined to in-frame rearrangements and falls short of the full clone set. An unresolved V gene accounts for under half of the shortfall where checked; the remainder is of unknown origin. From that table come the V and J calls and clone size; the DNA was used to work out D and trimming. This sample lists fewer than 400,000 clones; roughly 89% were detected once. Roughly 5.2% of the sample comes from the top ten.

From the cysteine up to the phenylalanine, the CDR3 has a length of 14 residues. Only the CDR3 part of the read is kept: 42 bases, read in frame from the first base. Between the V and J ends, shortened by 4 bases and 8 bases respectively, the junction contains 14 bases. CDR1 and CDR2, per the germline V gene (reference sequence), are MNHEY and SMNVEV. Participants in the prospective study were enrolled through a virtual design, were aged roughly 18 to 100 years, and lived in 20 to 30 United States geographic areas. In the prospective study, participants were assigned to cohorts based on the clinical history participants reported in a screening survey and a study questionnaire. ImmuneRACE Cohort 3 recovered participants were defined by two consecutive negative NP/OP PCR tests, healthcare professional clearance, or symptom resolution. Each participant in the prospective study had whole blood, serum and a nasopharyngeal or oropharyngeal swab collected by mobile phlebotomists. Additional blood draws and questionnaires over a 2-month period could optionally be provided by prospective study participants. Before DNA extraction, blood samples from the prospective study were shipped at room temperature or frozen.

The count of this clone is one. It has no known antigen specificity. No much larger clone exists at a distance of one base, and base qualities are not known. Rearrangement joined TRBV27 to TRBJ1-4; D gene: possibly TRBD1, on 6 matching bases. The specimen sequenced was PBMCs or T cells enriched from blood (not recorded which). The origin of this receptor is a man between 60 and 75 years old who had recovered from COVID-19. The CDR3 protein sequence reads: CASSSQGFGEKLFF. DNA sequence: TGTGCCAGCAGTTCCCAGGGGTTTGGAGAAAAACTGTTTTTT.